The 17 T cell receptor beta chains below come from one sample, sequenced in a study of blood T cell repertoires in COVID-19 (TCRdb year 2020). The library was prepared using the immunoSEQ multiplex PCR assay. TCRdb obtained this table from immuneACCESS and retained in-frame rearrangements with V and J assigned. These tables miss some clones; where compared with another copy, unresolved V genes account for less than half of the shortfall, and the remainder is unexplained. The sample table holds approximately 110,000 clones, of which 85% were seen once. Roughly 1.5% of the sample is taken by the ten largest. The sample consisted of peripheral blood. The receptors shown here come from a man in his forties or fifties with acute or convalescent COVID-19.

Only one count was recorded for this clone. The chain combines TRBV11-1 with TRBJ2-7, with D maybe TRBD2 (5 bases). The CDR3 runs to 15 residues. V dropped 1 base and J dropped 5 bases, with 15 bases sitting between them. Looked up from germline, CDR1 is SGHAT and CDR2 is FQDESV (reference sequence). The CDR3 loop reads CASSLGPGLKDEQYF. DNA of the CDR3: TGTGCCAGCAGCTTAGGACCGGGGTTAAAGGACGAGCAGTACTTC.

The chain uses TRBV11-2 and TRBJ2-7; 8 bases map to TRBD2. Germline CDR1 is SGHAT and CDR2 is FQNNGV. V dropped 1 base and J dropped 6; count of bases not matched to a gene: 11. CDR3 length: 16 residues. The CDR3, as DNA: TGTGCCAGCAGCTTAGTTCGGGCAGCGGGAGTTCCCGAGCAGTACTTC. Translating gives CASSLVRAAGVPEQYF.

The chain recombines TRBV5-1 with TRBJ2-7; 10 nucleotides agree with TRBD2. V gave up 0 bases and J gave up 3 bases; unmatched junction bases: 3. Germline CDR1 and CDR2: SGHRS and YFSETQ. This CDR3 has 15 residues. The CDR3 is CASSLGLAGFYEQYF. CDR3 nucleotide sequence: TGCGCCAGCAGCTTGGGACTAGCGGGTTTCTACGAGCAGTACTTC.

The chain recombines TRBV7-2 with TRBJ2-3; 8 nucleotides match TRBD2. The CDR3 has 16 residues. The germline CDR1 and CDR2 sequences are SGHTA and FQGNSA. Unmatched junction bases numbered 7, after V lost 5 bases and J lost 0 bases. DNA for the CDR3: TGTGCCAGCAGCAGCTTAGCGGGATTTAGCACAGATACGCAGTATTTT. This gives the protein CASSSLAGFSTDTQYF.

The chain combines TRBV28 with TRBJ2-7, with D possibly TRBD1 on 5 matching bases. The CDR3 is 17 residues long. Germline V gene lookup returns CDR1 MDHEN and CDR2 SYDVKM. Trimming stripped 2 bases from V and 0 bases from J, with 17 bases between. In nucleotides, the CDR3 is TGTGCCAGCAGTTTACCCTCTCAGGGTCCCGACTCCTACGAGCAGTACTTC. This translates into CASSLPSQGPDSYEQYF.

The chain joins TRBV28 to TRBJ2-1, with 9 nucleotides matching TRBD2. The length of the CDR3 is 13 residues. V lost 2 bases and J lost 9; bases outside the gene matches: 2. Germline V lookup: CDR1 MDHEN, CDR2 SYDVKM. The CDR3 is CASSLGREGEQFF. As DNA, the CDR3 is TGTGCCAGCAGTTTAGGGCGGGAGGGTGAGCAGTTCTTC. The full variable domain, rest sourced from reference TRBV28 and TRBJ2-1, is DVKVTQSSRYLVKRTGEKVFLECVQDMDHENMFWYRQDPGLGLRLIYFSYDVKMKEKGDIPEGYSVSREKKERFSLILESASTNQTSMYLCASSLGREGEQFFGPGTRLTVL.

This chain connects TRBV18 to TRBJ1-6; D uncertain. The CDR3 covers 18 residues. Germline V gene sequence: CDR1 KGHSH, CDR2 LQKENI. V was pared by 6 bases and J by 6 bases, with 24 bases between. The CDR3 sequence: CASSLRVPGPGINSPLHF. DNA for the CDR3: TGTGCCAGCTCTTTAAGGGTCCCAGGACCCGGGATTAATTCACCCCTCCACTTT. The full variable domain, rest sourced from reference TRBV18 and TRBJ1-6, is NAGVMQNPRHLVRRRGQEARLRCSPMKGHSHVYWYRQLPEEGLKFMVYLQKENIIDESGMPKERFSAEFPKEGPSILRIQQVVRGDSAAYFCASSLRVPGPGINSPLHFGNGTRLTVT.

This clone was counted a single time. This rearrangement joins TRBV29-1 to TRBJ2-1, with TRBD1 identical over 7 bases. Germline V lookup: CDR1 SQVTM, CDR2 ANQGSEA. Unmatched junction bases numbered 8, after V lost 6 bases and J lost 12 bases. The CDR3 totals 11 residues. In DNA, the CDR3 is TGCAGCGTGGAGACAGGGATAACGCAGTTCTTC. Amino acids: CSVETGITQFF.

The chain couples TRBV24-1 to TRBJ2-3, with 8 bases that match TRBD2. The CDR3 consists of 15 residues. The germline V gene has CDR1 KGHDR and CDR2 SFDVKD. V was clipped by 5 bases and J by 4 bases; unmatched bases: 7. The chain's CDR3 is CATSGSGGDADTQYF. The CDR3 DNA sequence: TGTGCCACCAGTGGCAGCGGGGGAGATGCAGATACGCAGTATTTT.

This rearrangement joins TRBV18 to TRBJ2-7, with a tentative D call TRBD1 (6 bases). The CDR3 is made up of 15 amino acids. Germline V lookup: CDR1 KGHSH, CDR2 LQKENI. Trimming took 0 bases from V and 2 from J, leaving 11 bases between them. The CDR3 nucleotides read TGTGCCAGCTCACCACCTACAGGGATCCCCTACGAGCAGTACTTC. Protein: CASSPPTGIPYEQYF.

This chain links TRBV9 with TRBJ1-4, with unresolved D. Germline-derived CDR1 and CDR2 are SGDLS and YYNGEE. V gave up 3 bases and J gave up 8 bases, with 14 bases separating them. The CDR3 runs 14 residues. CDR3 region: CASSAQAMEEKLFF. CDR3 sequence (DNA): TGTGCCAGCAGCGCCCAAGCGATGGAGGAAAAACTGTTTTTT.

The CDR3 protein is CASSRRENTEAFF. The CDR3 region has the DNA TGCGCCAGCAGCAGACGGGAGAACACTGAAGCTTTCTTT. This rearrangement joins TRBV4-1 to TRBJ1-1; D is unresolved. Germline lookup yields CDR1 MGHRA and CDR2 YSYEKL. The CDR3 loop spans 13 amino acids. V was pared by 5 bases and J by 1 base, with 8 bases between.

The CDR3 region is CASSLRLPDTQYF. CDR3 DNA sequence: TGTGCCAGCAGCTTACGACTGCCAGATACGCAGTATTTT. This rearrangement joins TRBV5-4 to TRBJ2-3; D uncertain. Germline assignment: CDR1 SGHNT and CDR2 YYREEE (reference sequence). Trimming took 2 bases from V and 4 from J, leaving 8 bases between them. The CDR3 has 13 amino acids. The complete variable domain, with remaining parts taken from reference TRBV5-4 and TRBJ2-3, reads ETGVTQSPTHLIKTRGQQVTLRCSSQSGHNTVSWYQQALGQGPQFIFQYYREEENGRGNFPPRFSGLQFPNYSSELNVNALELDDSALYLCASSLRLPDTQYFGPGTRLTVL.

The V gene is TRBV10-3, the J gene TRBJ2-3; the D is unclear. The CDR3 totals 13 residues. V lost 4 bases to trimming and J lost 1 base, with 6 bases between them. CDR1 and CDR2 from the germline V gene are ENHRY and SYGVKD. Here the CDR3 reads CAISVRGTDTQYF. The CDR3 DNA is TGTGCCATCAGTGTCCGTGGCACAGATACGCAGTATTTT.

The rearrangement uses TRBV30 and TRBJ1-2, with D unresolved. V lost 0 bases to trimming and J lost 8 bases, with 7 bases between them. CDR1 is GTSNPN and CDR2 is SVGIG in the germline V gene (reference sequence). The CDR3 has 11 amino acids. CDR3 sequence (DNA): TGTGCCTGGAGTGTAGGAGGCGGCTACACCTTC. Translating it yields CAWSVGGGYTF.

V is TRBV6-5 and J is TRBJ1-5; TRBD1 might be the D (5 bases). V was pared by 6 bases and J by 3 bases, with 15 bases between. Germline V gives CDR1 MNHEY, CDR2 SVGAGI. The CDR3 has 15 amino acids. The CDR3 bases are TGTGCCAGCAGCCCGGACATTTCCCCCAATCAGCCCCAGCATTTT. As protein: CASSPDISPNQPQHF.

V usage is TRBV16 and J usage is TRBJ2-3, with D possibly TRBD2 on 5 matching bases. This CDR3 has 11 amino acids. V lost 8 bases to trimming and J lost 6 bases, with 9 bases between them. Germline lookup yields CDR1 KGHSY and CDR2 FQNENV. The CDR3 loop is CASRGGDTQYF. DNA of the CDR3: TGTGCCAGCCGAGGAGGCGATACGCAGTATTTT.